Reported below is one T cell receptor (beta chain). The target antigen is unknown. As part of library construction, unique molecular identifiers were attached to individual cDNA molecules. One entry per CDR3 protein results from TCRdb running MiXCR on the 5' RACE reads. The sample has 65,000 to 95,000 distinct CDR3 sequences; roughly a sixth are singletons. The sample comes from a study of early T cells in non-severe SARS-CoV-2 infection. Study overall: The study sequenced bulk RNA from unsorted whole blood, with chains unpaired.

Regarding the study as a whole: VDJdb matching skewed toward anti-spike CD8 responses, missing private and CD4 specificities.

Trimming took 6 bases from V and 0 from J, leaving 13 bases between them. CDR1 and CDR2 (germline): LNHDA, SQIVND (reference sequence). The CDR3 is 15 residues long. The sequencing sample was made of whole blood. This chain joins TRBV19 and TRBJ2-3, with D tentatively TRBD1 or TRBD2 (5 bases each). This TCR derives from an adult who was a healthcare worker with PCR-confirmed SARS-CoV-2 infection or an uninfected control (not recorded which). The CDR3 DNA is TGTGCCAGTAGGGGACGTGGCGAGAGCACAGATACGCAGTATTTT. Translation: CASRGRGESTDTQYF.